The 29 T cell receptor beta chains below come from one sample, sequenced in a study of shared clonotypes between healthy human individuals. Measured with immunoSEQ multiplex PCR; TCRdb has only the in-frame clones, and not every one. This sample carries about 460,000 clones, 75% to 80% of them seen once, and the ten largest clones take more than 10%. The sample consisted of PBMCs. The receptors shown here come from a woman in her thirties or forties in good health. Some clones in this sample may be carry-over from other donors' samples.

Remarks on this clone: A much larger clone lies one base from this, so it may be a read error. Other DNA sequences from this sample encode an identical CDR3 as well. The CDR3 region is CASRPPGRGDSELFF. The DNA of the CDR3 is TGTGCCAGCAGGCCCCCGGGCAGGGGCGATTCGGAGCTGTTCTTT. J is TRBJ2-2 and V is TRBV28; tentative D call: TRBD1 (6 bases). There are 15 residues in the CDR3. Germline CDR1 reads MDHEN; CDR2 reads SYDVKM.

This clone came up many times. Within the sample, other DNA sequences also encode this same CDR3. The J gene is TRBJ2-5, the V gene TRBV5-1; D remains ambiguous. The V and J ends lost 0 bases and 5 bases respectively, with 11 bases between them. The CDR3 loop spans 14 amino acids. The germline V gene has CDR1 SGHRS and CDR2 YFSETQ. CDR3 DNA sequence: TGCGCCAGCAGCTTGGGCTCCTTGCAGGAGACCCAGTACTTC. As protein: CASSLGSLQETQYF.

This clone was detected a few times. The V gene is TRBV5-4, the J gene TRBJ2-1; no clear D gene. The CDR3 has 16 residues. V was pared by 0 bases and J by 3 bases, with 13 bases between. Germline-derived CDR1 and CDR2 are SGHNT and YYREEE (reference sequence). The CDR3 DNA reads as TGTGCCAGCAGCTTGGAGCCCCTGATCTACTACAATGAGCAGTTCTTC. Residues: CASSLEPLIYYNEQFF.

V usage is TRBV30 and J usage is TRBJ2-7, with 7 bases fitting TRBD2. Germline V gene sequence: CDR1 GTSNPN, CDR2 SVGIG (reference sequence). The junction had 8 bases not matched to a gene; V was cut back by 0 bases and J by 6 bases. This CDR3 comprises 14 residues. The CDR3 region has the DNA TGTGCCTGGAGTGTGGACGGGAGGCACTTCGAGCAGTACTTC. Translation: CAWSVDGRHFEQYF.

J is TRBJ1-2 and V is TRBV5-6; D remains ambiguous. Germline assignment: CDR1 SGHDT and CDR2 YYEEEE. The V gene lost 1 base and the J gene lost 3 bases, with 10 bases spanning the gap. The CDR3 consists of 14 residues. This chain's CDR3 is CASSLPQVYYGYTF. The CDR3 DNA reads TGTGCCAGCAGCTTGCCCCAGGTGTACTATGGCTACACCTTC.

In the case of this clone: Other DNA sequences in this specimen translate into the identical CDR3. The rearrangement joins TRBV27 to TRBJ2-1; TRBD2 aligns across 12 bases. Germline trimming cut 1 base from V and 4 bases from J; bases unmatched to any gene: 2. The CDR3 has 16 amino acids. Germline CDR1 and CDR2: MNHEY and SMNVEV (reference sequence). The CDR3 DNA follows: TGTGCCAGCAGTTTATGGACTAGCGGGGATTACAATGAGCAGTTCTTC. This gives the protein CASSLWTSGDYNEQFF.

Details on this clone: One base separates it from a far larger clone, so it is likely a read error. This chain connects TRBV18 to TRBJ1-2; D unclear. Per the germline V gene, CDR1 is KGHSH and CDR2 is LQKENI. Trimming left V 1 base short and J 0 bases short, with 6 bases between. The CDR3 contains 14 residues. CDR3 nucleotide sequence: TGTGCCAGCTCACCACAGCTGGCTAACTATGGCTACACCTTC. As protein: CASSPQLANYGYTF.

DNA for the CDR3: TGTGCCAGCAGCCCCAACAGCGAGAGCTCCTACGAGCAGTACTTC. Protein: CASSPNSESSYEQYF. This chain links TRBV11-1 with TRBJ2-7; D is ambiguous. This CDR3 spans 15 amino acids. Trimming left V 5 bases short and J 0 bases short, with 14 bases between. CDR1 and CDR2 (germline): SGHAT, FQDESV (reference sequence).

The V call is TRBV7-9, the J call TRBJ2-5, with 8 bases matching TRBD2. Germline CDR1 reads SEHNR; CDR2 reads FQNEAQ (reference sequence). With V trimmed by 4 bases and J by 5 bases, 6 bases remained unmatched. CDR3 length equals 14 residues. The CDR3 spells CASSSRTSWETQYF. The DNA of the CDR3 is TGTGCCAGCAGCTCCCGGACTAGCTGGGAGACCCAGTACTTC.

The V call is TRBV7-9, the J call TRBJ2-2; TRBD1 matches at 10 bases. CDR1 is SEHNR, CDR2 FQNEAQ, per germline (reference sequence). V gave up 7 bases and J gave up 0 bases; unmatched junction bases: 11. The CDR3 runs to 18 residues. The CDR3 DNA sequence: TGTGCCAGCACCTTCGGATTGGGACAGGGGACGAACACCGGGGAGCTGTTTTTT. Translating it yields CASTFGLGQGTNTGELFF.

CDR3 residues: CATPDGRTGELFF. Written as DNA, the CDR3 is TGTGCCACCCCGGACGGTCGCACCGGGGAGCTGTTTTTT. J is TRBJ2-2 and V is TRBV28, with D uncertain. Per germline, CDR1 MDHEN and CDR2 SYDVKM. This CDR3 region has 13 residues. The V end was cut by 10 bases, the J end by 4 bases, with 13 bases between.

The chain joins TRBV2 to TRBJ1-5, with 8 positions matching TRBD1. The V segment lost 4 bases and the J segment 5 bases; nucleotides outside the gene matches: 7. This CDR3 has 15 residues. Germline assignment: CDR1 SNHLY and CDR2 FYNNEI. CDR3 protein: CASSGTGWGDQPQHF. The CDR3 DNA is TGTGCCAGCAGTGGGACAGGGTGGGGCGATCAGCCCCAGCATTTT.

A note on this clone: It may be a read error: a sequence one base away is much more abundant. The same CDR3 is also encoded by other DNA sequences in this sample. The rearrangement uses TRBV28 and TRBJ1-3; perhaps TRBD1 as D (6 bases). The germline V and J ends were trimmed by 9 bases and 0 bases, with 18 bases remaining between them. Germline V gives CDR1 MDHEN, CDR2 SYDVKM. CDR3 length equals 16 residues. The CDR3 protein is CASSIAGQSSGNTIYF. The CDR3 nucleotides are TGTGCCAGTAGTATCGCCGGACAGAGCTCTGGAAACACCATATATTTT.

The V call is TRBV5-1, the J call TRBJ2-7, with 8 bases that match TRBD2. Germline CDR1 and CDR2: SGHRS and YFSETQ. Trimming took 5 bases from V and 7 from J; bases not matched to a gene: 11. This CDR3 is 14 amino acids long. CDR3 protein: CASSPTSGSWEQYF. As DNA, the CDR3 is TGCGCCAGCAGTCCCACTAGCGGTTCGTGGGAGCAGTACTTC.

This chain uses TRBV27 with TRBJ1-5; 7 nucleotides line up with TRBD1. The CDR3 loop spans 13 amino acids. From germline, CDR1 is MNHEY and CDR2 SMNVEV (reference sequence). After removal of 4 bases from V and 6 bases from J, the junction contained 3 bases not matched to a gene. This CDR3 reads CASSSPGGQPQHF. For the CDR3, the DNA is TGTGCCAGCAGTTCACCAGGGGGTCAGCCCCAGCATTTT.

This clone showed up many times. The same CDR3 also results from other DNA sequences found in this sample. The chain links TRBV5-6 to TRBJ1-1; the D gene is possibly TRBD1 (6 bases). Trimming stripped 2 bases from V and 0 bases from J, with 11 bases between. The CDR3 contains 15 residues. Germline CDR1 is SGHDT and CDR2 is YYEEEE. Here the CDR3 reads CASSFMGGMNTEAFF. Written as DNA, the CDR3 is TGTGCCAGCAGCTTTATGGGGGGCATGAACACTGAAGCTTTCTTT.

V is TRBV11-2 and J is TRBJ2-1, with 11 bases identical to TRBD2. The CDR3 is 16 residues long. Germline values: CDR1 SGHAT, CDR2 FQNNGV. J gave up 4 bases and V 5 bases, and 7 bases lay outside the gene matches. The CDR3 protein is CASSPSGTSGYNEQFF. Written as DNA, the CDR3 is TGTGCCAGCAGCCCGTCCGGGACTAGCGGTTACAATGAGCAGTTCTTC.

This clone was found many times. The chain recombines TRBV27 with TRBJ2-7; the D is unclear. Trimming pared 3 bases from V and 4 bases from J, leaving 10 bases between. Germline V gene data show CDR1 as MNHEY and CDR2 as SMNVEV (reference sequence). The CDR3 runs to 13 residues. CDR3 nucleotide sequence: TGTGCCAGCAGTTTGGGCCTCTTTTACGAGCAGTACTTC. Amino acid sequence: CASSLGLFYEQYF.

V and J are TRBV27 and TRBJ2-7, with TRBD1 identical over 8 bases. Germline lookup yields CDR1 MNHEY and CDR2 SMNVEV (reference sequence). V shed 7 bases and J 6 bases; nucleotides not matched to a gene: 14. The CDR3 is 15 amino acids. The CDR3: CASIPPGGQVSEQYF. As DNA, the CDR3 is TGTGCCAGCATCCCCCCCGGGGGACAGGTTTCCGAGCAGTACTTC.

The J gene is TRBJ1-1, the V gene TRBV12-5; no reliable D call. The CDR3 has 13 residues. Trimming stripped 6 bases from V and 2 bases from J, with 10 bases between. The V gene's germline CDR1 is LGHNT and CDR2 FRNRAP. Here the CDR3 reads CASGVGENTEAFF. For the CDR3, the DNA is TGTGCTAGTGGGGTGGGAGAAAACACTGAAGCTTTCTTT.

On this clone: A read error is likely here: a far larger clone is one base away. The same CDR3 is also encoded by other DNA sequences in this sample. This sequence joins TRBV6-1 and TRBJ2-7, with 7 bases identical to TRBD1. In germline, CDR1 is MNHNS, CDR2 SASEGT. The CDR3 is 15 residues long. Trimming took 4 bases from V and 5 from J; bases not matched to a gene: 11. CDR3 nucleotides: TGTGCCAGCAGTGTCACAGGGGAAGGGCCTAACGAGCAGTACTTC. It is translated as CASSVTGEGPNEQYF.

The J gene is TRBJ2-3, the V gene TRBV5-4, with D possibly matching TRBD2 (7 bases). The CDR3 is made up of 15 amino acids. CDR1 and CDR2 from the germline V gene are SGHNT and YYREEE (reference sequence). V was trimmed by 6 bases and J by 4 bases, leaving 18 bases between them. The CDR3, as DNA: TGTGCCAGCAACCCTCCGGGGGGCAGCGCAGATACGCAGTATTTT. Amino acid sequence: CASNPPGGSADTQYF.

As to this clone: Other DNA sequences in this sample translate to the same CDR3. The chain uses TRBV7-2 and TRBJ2-7; TRBD2 matches at 7 bases. Germline CDR1 reads SGHTA; CDR2 reads FQGNSA. CDR3 size: 13 residues. The junction had 2 bases not matched to a gene; V was cut back by 3 bases and J by 3 bases. CDR3 in amino acids: CASSFRGGYEQYF. The CDR3 nucleotides are TGTGCCAGCAGCTTTCGCGGGGGCTACGAGCAGTACTTC.

Only one count was recorded for this clone. The genes are TRBV28 and TRBJ1-1; no reliable D call. The CDR3 totals 14 residues. Deletions cut 4 bases from V and 7 bases from J, with 16 bases between. Germline V CDR1 and CDR2: MDHEN, SYDVKM. The CDR3 sequence is CASSSAPRSVEAFF. The CDR3 nucleotides are TGTGCCAGCAGTTCGGCCCCTCGGTCAGTTGAAGCTTTCTTT. Complete variable domain (other parts from reference TRBV28 and TRBJ1-1): DVKVTQSSRYLVKRTGEKVFLECVQDMDHENMFWYRQDPGLGLRLIYFSYDVKMKEKGDIPEGYSVSREKKERFSLILESASTNQTSMYLCASSSAPRSVEAFFGQGTRLTVV.

V gene TRBV9 combines with J gene TRBJ1-3; 10 nucleotides line up with TRBD1. The V gene's germline CDR1 is SGDLS and CDR2 YYNGEE. V trimming: 3 bases; J trimming: 0 bases; junction bases outside the gene matches: 3. The CDR3 is 16 residues long. For the CDR3, the DNA is TGTGCCAGCAGCGAGGGACAGGGGTCCTCTGGAAACACCATATATTTT. Its protein product is CASSEGQGSSGNTIYF.

The J gene is TRBJ2-6, the V gene TRBV13; D uncertain. The germline V gene encodes CDR1 PRHDT and CDR2 FYEKMQ (reference sequence). V lost 5 bases and J 0 bases, leaving 8 bases between the germline ends. The CDR3 extends over 15 amino acids. CDR3 amino acids: CASSRTGSGANVLTF. DNA for the CDR3: TGTGCCAGCAGCCGGACGGGCTCTGGGGCCAACGTCCTGACTTTC. The full variable domain, completed using reference TRBV13 and TRBJ2-6, is AAGVIQSPRHLIKEKRETATLKCYPIPRHDTVYWYQQGPGQDPQFLISFYEKMQSDKGSIPDRFSAQQFSDYHSELNMSSLELGDSALYFCASSRTGSGANVLTFGAGSRLTVL.

The sample holds a few counts of this clone. The chain is built from TRBV28 and TRBJ2-7, with TRBD2 identical over 8 bases. Per germline, CDR1 MDHEN and CDR2 SYDVKM. V shed 4 bases and J 0 bases; nucleotides not matched to a gene: 8. There are 16 residues in the CDR3. DNA of the CDR3: TGTGCCAGCAGTTCGCTAGCGGGCAGGAGCTCCTACGAGCAGTACTTC. It yields the protein CASSSLAGRSSYEQYF.

DNA of the CDR3: TGTGCCTGGAATGTAGGGGGGGCAGATACGCAGTATTTT. It specifies CAWNVGGADTQYF. The rearrangement joins TRBV30 to TRBJ2-3; D is perhaps TRBD2 (7 bases). This CDR3 is built from 13 residues. Trimming shortened V by 4 bases and J by 4 bases, and 12 bases separated the two germline ends. The germline gives CDR1 GTSNPN, CDR2 SVGIG (reference sequence).

Points on this clone: The same CDR3 also results from other DNA sequences found in this sample. J is TRBJ2-7 and V is TRBV5-1; D is unclear. Germline values: CDR1 SGHRS, CDR2 YFSETQ. This CDR3 is built from 13 residues. V lost 0 bases, J lost 2 bases, and 6 bases lay in between. The CDR3 region has the DNA TGCGCCAGCAGCTTGGGGACGCCCTACGAGCAGTACTTC. Translating it yields CASSLGTPYEQYF.